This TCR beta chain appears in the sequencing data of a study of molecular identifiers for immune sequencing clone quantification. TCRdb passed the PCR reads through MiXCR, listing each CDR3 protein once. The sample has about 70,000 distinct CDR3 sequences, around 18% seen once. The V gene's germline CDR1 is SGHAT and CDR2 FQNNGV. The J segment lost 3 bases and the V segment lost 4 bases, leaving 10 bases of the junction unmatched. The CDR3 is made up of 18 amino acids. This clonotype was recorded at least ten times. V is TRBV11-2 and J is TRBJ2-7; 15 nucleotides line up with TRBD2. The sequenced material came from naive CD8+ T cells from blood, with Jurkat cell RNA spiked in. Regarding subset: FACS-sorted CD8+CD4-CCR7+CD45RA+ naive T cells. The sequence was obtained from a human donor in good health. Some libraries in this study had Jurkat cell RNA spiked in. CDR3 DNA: TGTGCCAGCAGCTCGGGACTAGCGGGAGGCCGGGCCTACTACGAGCAGTACTTC. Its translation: CASSSGLAGGRAYYEQYF.